These 2 T cell receptor beta chains share one sample of origin, sequenced in a study of blood T cell repertoires in COVID-19. Profiling relied on immunoSEQ multiplex PCR, and the TCRdb table lists in-frame clones only, not all of them. The sample includes roughly 260,000 clones, 83% of them seen just once. Sequences were obtained from PBMCs or T cells enriched from blood (not recorded which). These receptors were obtained from a middle-aged woman who had been exposed to COVID-19.

The V and J genes are TRBV4-3 and TRBJ2-2; maybe TRBD2 (5 bases). The CDR3 extends over 15 amino acids. Germline V CDR1 and CDR2: LGHNA, YSLEER. V lost 6 bases and J lost 1, with 12 bases in between. The CDR3 coding sequence is TGCGCCAGCAGGCCGCACGGAGGGAACACCGGGGAGCTGTTTTTT. It encodes CASRPHGGNTGELFF.

V gene TRBV12-3 or TRBV12-4 combines with J gene TRBJ1-2, with 10 bases matching TRBD1. CDR3 length: 13 amino acids. The trim removed 5 bases at V and 6 bases at J, leaving 3 bases unmatched. CDR3 protein: CASSRQGADGYTF. The DNA of the CDR3 is TGTGCCAGCAGTCGACAGGGGGCTGATGGCTACACCTTC.